This entry lists 7 T cell receptor beta chains sequenced from one sample in a study of blood T cells in healthy people across ages. A second 7 to 11 cycle PCR used barcoded and J-beta primers. TCRdb re-called the 5' RACE reads through MiXCR, storing one row per CDR3 protein. The sample has some 1.6 million distinct CDR3 sequences, roughly a third seen once. Material for sequencing was blood. The receptors were gathered from a woman in her twenties or thirties in good health.

V usage is TRBV29-1 and J usage is TRBJ2-2; TRBD1 matches 8 bases. Germline V lookup: CDR1 SQVTM, CDR2 ANQGSEA. The CDR3 is 13 amino acids. Trimming at V came to 7 bases and at J to 4 bases, leaving 5 bases not matched to a gene. CDR3 coding DNA: TGCAGCGCCAGGACAGGGCCCACCGGGGAGCTGTTTTTT. Its translation is CSARTGPTGELFF.

The rearrangement uses TRBV5-8 and TRBJ1-6; D gene unclear. The CDR3 runs to 11 residues. Trimming shortened V by 4 bases and J by 17 bases, and 13 bases separated the two germline ends. Germline V gene sequence: CDR1 SGHTS, CDR2 YDEGEE. The CDR3 is CASSQDSKVHF. CDR3 coding DNA: TGTGCCAGCAGCCAGGACTCTAAAGTCCACTTT.

This chain links TRBV15 with TRBJ1-2; no clear D gene. The V end lost 0 bases, the J end lost 4 bases, and 12 bases lay between the germline ends. The germline gives CDR1 LNHNV, CDR2 YYDKDF (reference sequence). The CDR3 consists of 15 residues. CDR3 protein: CATSRETRTGYGYTF. The CDR3 coding sequence is TGTGCCACCAGCAGAGAAACCCGAACGGGCTATGGCTACACCTTC.

This clonotype was counted at least ten times. V is TRBV29-1 and J is TRBJ2-1, with a tentative D call TRBD1 (5 bases). Germline CDR1 and CDR2: SQVTM and ANQGSEA. The CDR3 contains 13 residues. V lost 5 bases and J 4 bases, leaving 12 bases between the germline ends. Written as DNA, the CDR3 is TGCAGCGTTAGGGGTGACGGTTACAATGAGCAGTTCTTC. Protein sequence: CSVRGDGYNEQFF.

This clonotype came up a few times. The chain recombines TRBV7-2 with TRBJ2-7; TRBD2 aligns across 9 bases. J was trimmed by 0 bases and V by 3 bases; bases with no gene match: 9. This CDR3 has 17 amino acids. Germline-derived CDR1 and CDR2 are SGHTA and FQGNSA. In DNA form, the CDR3 reads TGTGCCAGCAGCTTTCGGTTAGCGGGAGTACGCTCCTACGAGCAGTACTTC. Translated, it gives CASSFRLAGVRSYEQYF.

Only a few counts were recorded for this clonotype. The CDR3 here is CASSQEGWNPALGNEQFF. The DNA for the CDR3 is TGCGCCAGCAGCCAAGAAGGTTGGAACCCAGCCCTAGGGAATGAGCAGTTCTTC. This sequence joins TRBV4-1 and TRBJ2-1; D unresolved. V lost 0 bases and J lost 7, with 22 bases in between. Looked up from germline, CDR1 is MGHRA and CDR2 is YSYEKL. The length of the CDR3 is 18 residues.

This clonotype was seen more than once but under ten times. This chain links TRBV27 with TRBJ2-1; D gene ambiguous. Germline loops: CDR1 MNHEY, CDR2 SMNVEV (reference sequence). The CDR3 consists of 16 residues. Trimming took off 7 bases at V and 1 base at J, with 17 bases between the two ends. The CDR3 is CASTWIGFGSYNEQFF. The DNA for the CDR3 is TGTGCCAGCACCTGGATTGGGTTTGGTTCCTACAATGAGCAGTTCTTC.